This T cell receptor (beta chain) was documented in a study of regulatory T cells in long-lasting Graves disease. The CDR3 consists of 15 residues. Germline-derived CDR1 and CDR2 are SNHLY and FYNNEI. Trimming cost V 8 bases and J 6 bases; bases outside gene matches: 8. Time point described: newly diagnosed GD, antithyroid drugs for less than 3 months. TCR sequences were obtained from RNA taken from PBMCs. Arm-PCR with iRepertoire HTBI primers amplified the CDR3 regions for these TCR beta libraries. A single record per CDR3 protein comes from TCRdb applying MiXCR to the multiplex PCR reads. This sample yields 500,000 or so distinct CDR3 sequences, of which roughly 15% are seen a single time; 12% belongs to the top ten. These data were likewise used in another study, on T cells in Graves' hyperthyroidism and ophthalmopathy. That source notes: Blood also showed most of the thyroid clonotypes that were expanded above 0.001.

The origin of this receptor is a man aged 40-49 years with Graves disease. V gene TRBV2 combines with J gene TRBJ2-1; 12 bases line up with TRBD2. The sequencing here drew on peripheral blood mononuclear cells (PBMCs), taken at new diagnosis, from a patient treated with antithyroid drugs. CDR3 bases: TGTGCCAGCGCACTAGCGGGAGGCCTCTCCAATGAGCAGTTCTTC. Translating it yields CASALAGGLSNEQFF. Using reference TRBV2 and TRBJ2-1 for the parts outside the CDR3, the full variable domain is EPEVTQTPSHQVTQMGQEVILRCVPISNHLYFYWYRQILGQKVEFLVSFYNNEISEKSEIFDDQFSVERPDGSNFTLKIRSTKLEDSAMYFCASALAGGLSNEQFFGPGTRLTVL.